The 6 T cell receptor beta chains below come from one sample, sequenced in a study of cytomegalovirus exposure and HLA in healthy donors. Primers included in the PCR were 60 Vbeta and 13 Jbeta primers. Profiling relied on immunoSEQ multiplex PCR, and the TCRdb table lists in-frame clones only, not all of them. The sample table sets out under 200,000 clones. Sequences were obtained from PBMCs. The receptors come from a young man in good health and CMV-seronegative.

The V gene is TRBV6-5, the J gene TRBJ1-2, with D unresolved. V was shortened by 4 bases and J by 2 bases, with 14 bases between the two germline ends. The CDR3 covers 15 residues. Germline V gene lookup returns CDR1 MNHEY and CDR2 SVGAGI. The CDR3 sequence: CASSFGSAGNYGYTF. CDR3 coding DNA: TGTGCCAGCAGTTTCGGCAGCGCGGGGAACTATGGCTACACCTTC.

The chain uses TRBV4-3 and TRBJ1-6; TRBD1 is a possible D gene (6 bases). V was clipped by 0 bases and J by 5 bases, with 11 bases between them. CDR3 length: 16 residues. Germline assignment: CDR1 LGHNA and CDR2 YSLEER. The CDR3 loop is CASSQDSGGHNSPLHF. The CDR3 nucleotides read TGCGCCAGCAGCCAAGATTCGGGGGGGCATAATTCACCCCTCCACTTT.

The V call is TRBV7-2, the J call TRBJ2-7; 8 bases are a match to TRBD1. The CDR3 has 14 residues. CDR1 and CDR2 from the germline V gene are SGHTA and FQGNSA. The trim removed 4 bases at V and 7 bases at J, leaving 9 bases unmatched. The CDR3 region has the DNA TGTGCCAGCAGCTCCCGGGACAGGACTCGGGAGCAGTACTTC. Residues: CASSSRDRTREQYF.

CDR3 protein: CASSLGGTLQQEQYF. For the CDR3, the DNA is TGTGCCAGCAGTTTAGGGGGGACCCTACAGCAGGAGCAGTACTTC. The chain combines TRBV27 with TRBJ2-7; maybe TRBD2 (6 bases). This CDR3 has 15 amino acids. Trimming shortened V by 2 bases and J by 7 bases, and 18 bases separated the two germline ends. CDR1 MNHEY and CDR2 SMNVEV come from the germline V gene (reference sequence).

The V and J genes are TRBV10-1 and TRBJ2-1, with 8 bases fitting TRBD2. Germline values: CDR1 WNHNN, CDR2 SYGVQD (reference sequence). The CDR3 has 15 amino acids. V lost 2 bases and J lost 8; bases outside the gene matches: 8. The CDR3 here is CASSEERGSAYEQFF. DNA for the CDR3: TGCGCCAGCAGTGAGGAGCGGGGGAGCGCATATGAGCAGTTCTTC.

This chain links TRBV19 with TRBJ2-1; D might be TRBD2 (6 bases). CDR3 length equals 15 residues. Germline V gene data show CDR1 as LNHDA and CDR2 as SQIVND (reference sequence). Deletions cut 7 bases from V and 7 bases from J, with 20 bases between. This chain's CDR3 is CASTPTGEVGNEQFF. For the CDR3, the DNA is TGTGCCAGTACCCCCACGGGAGAGGTGGGGAATGAGCAGTTCTTC.